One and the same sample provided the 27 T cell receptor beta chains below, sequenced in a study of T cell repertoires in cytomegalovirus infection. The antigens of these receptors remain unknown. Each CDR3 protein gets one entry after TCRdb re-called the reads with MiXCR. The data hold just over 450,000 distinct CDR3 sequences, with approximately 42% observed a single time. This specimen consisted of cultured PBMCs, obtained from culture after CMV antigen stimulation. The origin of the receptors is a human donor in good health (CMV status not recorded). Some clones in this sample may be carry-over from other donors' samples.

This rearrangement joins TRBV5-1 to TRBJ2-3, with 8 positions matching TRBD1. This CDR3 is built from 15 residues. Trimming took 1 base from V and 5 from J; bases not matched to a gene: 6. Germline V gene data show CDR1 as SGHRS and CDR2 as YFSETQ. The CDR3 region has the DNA TGCGCCAGCAGCTTGCCCGTTACAGGGGGAGATACGCAGTATTTT. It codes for CASSLPVTGGDTQYF.

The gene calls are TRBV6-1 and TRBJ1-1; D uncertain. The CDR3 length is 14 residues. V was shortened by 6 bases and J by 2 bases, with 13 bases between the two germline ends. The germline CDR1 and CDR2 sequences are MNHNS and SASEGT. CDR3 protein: CASSQGGINTEAFF. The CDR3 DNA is TGTGCCAGCAGCCAAGGCGGAATAAACACTGAAGCTTTCTTT.

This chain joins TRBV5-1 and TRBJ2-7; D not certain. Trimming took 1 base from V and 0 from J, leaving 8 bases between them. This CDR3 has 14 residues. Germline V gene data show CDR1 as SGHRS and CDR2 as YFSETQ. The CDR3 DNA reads TGCGCCAGCAGCTTGTCCGACCCCTCCTACGAGCAGTACTTC. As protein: CASSLSDPSYEQYF.

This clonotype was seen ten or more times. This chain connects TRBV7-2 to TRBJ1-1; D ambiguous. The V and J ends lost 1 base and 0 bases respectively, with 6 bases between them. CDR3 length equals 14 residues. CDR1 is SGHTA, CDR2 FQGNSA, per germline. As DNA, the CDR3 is TGTGCCAGCAGCTTAGACCGGGTGAACACTGAAGCTTTCTTT. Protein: CASSLDRVNTEAFF. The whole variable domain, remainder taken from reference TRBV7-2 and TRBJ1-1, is GAGVSQSPSNKVTEKGKDVELRCDPISGHTALYWYRQSLGQGLEFLIYFQGNSAPDKSGLPSDRFSAERTGGSVSTLTIQRTQQEDSAVYLCASSLDRVNTEAFFGQGTRLTVV.

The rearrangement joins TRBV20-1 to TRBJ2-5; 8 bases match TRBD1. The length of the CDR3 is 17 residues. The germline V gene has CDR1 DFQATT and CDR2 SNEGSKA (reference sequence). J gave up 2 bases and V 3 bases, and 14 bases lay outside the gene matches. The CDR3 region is CSASPRLGTGIQETQYF. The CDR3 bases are TGCAGTGCTAGCCCCAGACTTGGGACAGGAATACAAGAGACCCAGTACTTC.

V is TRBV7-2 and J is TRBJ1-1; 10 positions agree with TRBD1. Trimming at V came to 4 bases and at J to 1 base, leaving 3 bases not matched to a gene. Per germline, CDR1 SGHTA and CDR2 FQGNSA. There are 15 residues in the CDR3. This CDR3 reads CASSSRTGGNTEAFF. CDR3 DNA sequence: TGTGCCAGCAGCTCAAGGACAGGGGGGAACACTGAAGCTTTCTTT.

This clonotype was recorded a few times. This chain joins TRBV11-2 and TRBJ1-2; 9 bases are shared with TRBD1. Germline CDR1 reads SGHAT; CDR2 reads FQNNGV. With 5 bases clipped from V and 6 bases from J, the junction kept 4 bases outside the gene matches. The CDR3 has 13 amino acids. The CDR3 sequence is CASSIDRGDGYTF. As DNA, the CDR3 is TGTGCCAGCAGCATTGACAGGGGGGATGGCTACACCTTC.

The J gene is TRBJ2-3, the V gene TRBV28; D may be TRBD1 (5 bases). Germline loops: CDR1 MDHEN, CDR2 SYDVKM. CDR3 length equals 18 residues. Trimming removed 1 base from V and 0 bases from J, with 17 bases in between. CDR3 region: CASSLFLVPGASTDTQYF. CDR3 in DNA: TGTGCCAGCAGTTTATTTCTAGTGCCTGGGGCAAGCACAGATACGCAGTATTTT. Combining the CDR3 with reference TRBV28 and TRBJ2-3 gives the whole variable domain DVKVTQSSRYLVKRTGEKVFLECVQDMDHENMFWYRQDPGLGLRLIYFSYDVKMKEKGDIPEGYSVSREKKERFSLILESASTNQTSMYLCASSLFLVPGASTDTQYFGPGTRLTVL.

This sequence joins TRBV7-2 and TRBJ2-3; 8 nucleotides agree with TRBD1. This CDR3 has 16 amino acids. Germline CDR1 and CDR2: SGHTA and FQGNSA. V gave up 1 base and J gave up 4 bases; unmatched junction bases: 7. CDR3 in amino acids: CASSLGGQGLADTQYF. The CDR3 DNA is TGTGCCAGCAGCTTAGGCGGACAGGGTTTGGCAGATACGCAGTATTTT. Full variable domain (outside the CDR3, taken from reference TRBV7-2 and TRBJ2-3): GAGVSQSPSNKVTEKGKDVELRCDPISGHTALYWYRQSLGQGLEFLIYFQGNSAPDKSGLPSDRFSAERTGGSVSTLTIQRTQQEDSAVYLCASSLGGQGLADTQYFGPGTRLTVL.

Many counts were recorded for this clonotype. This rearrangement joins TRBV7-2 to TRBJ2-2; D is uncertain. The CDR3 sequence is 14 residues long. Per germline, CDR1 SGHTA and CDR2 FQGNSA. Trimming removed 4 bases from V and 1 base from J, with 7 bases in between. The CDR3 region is CASSSTLNTGELFF. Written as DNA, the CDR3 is TGTGCCAGCAGCTCGACTCTGAACACCGGGGAGCTGTTTTTT.

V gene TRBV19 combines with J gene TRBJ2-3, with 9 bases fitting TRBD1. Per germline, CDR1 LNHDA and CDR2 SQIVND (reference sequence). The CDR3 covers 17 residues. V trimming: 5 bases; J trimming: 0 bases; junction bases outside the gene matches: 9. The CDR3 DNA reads TGTGCCAGTAGTGTTACAGGGGGCTCGCGGAGCACAGATACGCAGTATTTT. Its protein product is CASSVTGGSRSTDTQYF.

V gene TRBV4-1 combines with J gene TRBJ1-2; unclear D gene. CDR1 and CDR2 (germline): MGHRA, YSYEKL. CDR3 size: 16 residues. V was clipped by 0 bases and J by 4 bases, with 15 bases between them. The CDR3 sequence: CASSQDLPYPSYGYTF. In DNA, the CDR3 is TGCGCCAGCAGCCAAGATCTGCCATACCCTAGCTATGGCTACACCTTC.

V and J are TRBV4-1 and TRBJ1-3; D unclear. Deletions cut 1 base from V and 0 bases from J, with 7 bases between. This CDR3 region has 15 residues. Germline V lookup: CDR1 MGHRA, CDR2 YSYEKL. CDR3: CASSQVGLSGNTIYF. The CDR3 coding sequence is TGCGCCAGCAGCCAAGTGGGCCTCTCTGGAAACACCATATATTTT.

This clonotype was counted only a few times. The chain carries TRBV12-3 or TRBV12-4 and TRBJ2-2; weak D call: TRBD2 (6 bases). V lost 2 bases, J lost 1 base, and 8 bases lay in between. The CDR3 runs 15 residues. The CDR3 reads CASSLFGGNTGELFF. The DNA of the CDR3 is TGTGCCAGCAGTTTATTCGGGGGGAACACCGGGGAGCTGTTTTTT.

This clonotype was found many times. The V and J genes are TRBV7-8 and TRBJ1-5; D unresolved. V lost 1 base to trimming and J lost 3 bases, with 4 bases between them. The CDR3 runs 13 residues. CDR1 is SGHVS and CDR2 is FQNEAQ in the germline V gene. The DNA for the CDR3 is TGTGCCAGCAGCTTAGGGAACAATCAGCCCCAGCATTTT. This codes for CASSLGNNQPQHF.

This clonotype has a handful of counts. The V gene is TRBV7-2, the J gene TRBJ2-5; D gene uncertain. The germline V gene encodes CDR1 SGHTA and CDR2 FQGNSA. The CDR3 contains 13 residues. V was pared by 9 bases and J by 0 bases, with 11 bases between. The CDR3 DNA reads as TGTGCCAGTTCTGGGCAGTACCAAGAGACCCAGTACTTC. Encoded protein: CASSGQYQETQYF.

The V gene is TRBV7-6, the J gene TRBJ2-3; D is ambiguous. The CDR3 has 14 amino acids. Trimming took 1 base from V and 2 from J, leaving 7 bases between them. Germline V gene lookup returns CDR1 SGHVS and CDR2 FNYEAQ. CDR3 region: CASSLVDPTDTQYF. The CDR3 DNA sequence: TGTGCCAGCAGCTTAGTGGACCCCACAGATACGCAGTATTTT.

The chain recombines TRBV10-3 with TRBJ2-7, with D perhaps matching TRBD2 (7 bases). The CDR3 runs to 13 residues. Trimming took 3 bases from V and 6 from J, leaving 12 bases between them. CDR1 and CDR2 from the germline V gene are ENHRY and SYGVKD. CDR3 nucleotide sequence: TGTGCCATCAGTGAACGGGGGGCGGGCGAGCAGTACTTC. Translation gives CAISERGAGEQYF.

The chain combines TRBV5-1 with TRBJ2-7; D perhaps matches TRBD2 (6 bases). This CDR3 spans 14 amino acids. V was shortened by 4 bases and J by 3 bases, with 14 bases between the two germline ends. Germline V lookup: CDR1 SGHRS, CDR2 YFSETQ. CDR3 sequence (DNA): TGCGCCAGCAGCGAACGACTAGGAAACTACGAGCAGTACTTC. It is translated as CASSERLGNYEQYF.

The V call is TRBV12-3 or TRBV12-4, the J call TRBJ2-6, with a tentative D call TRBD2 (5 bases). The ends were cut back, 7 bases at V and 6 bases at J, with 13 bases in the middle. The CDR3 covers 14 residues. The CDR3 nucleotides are TGTGCCAGCACCCCATCGGGGAAGGCCAACGTCCTGACTTTC. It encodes CASTPSGKANVLTF.

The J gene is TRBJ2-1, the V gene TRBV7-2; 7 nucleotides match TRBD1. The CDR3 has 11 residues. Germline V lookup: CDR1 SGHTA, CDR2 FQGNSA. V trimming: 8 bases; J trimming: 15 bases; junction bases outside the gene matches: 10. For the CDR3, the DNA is TGTGCCAGCGGGGACGGACAGGCGCCGTTCTTC. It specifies CASGDGQAPFF.

The CDR3 spells CATTPHWRTEQYF. The CDR3 nucleotides are TGTGCCACCACCCCTCATTGGAGGACCGAGCAGTACTTC. The gene calls are TRBV7-8 and TRBJ2-7; possible D gene TRBD2, 5 bases. This CDR3 has 13 residues. The V end lost 10 bases, the J end lost 6 bases, and 19 bases lay between the germline ends. CDR1 is SGHVS, CDR2 FQNEAQ, per germline.

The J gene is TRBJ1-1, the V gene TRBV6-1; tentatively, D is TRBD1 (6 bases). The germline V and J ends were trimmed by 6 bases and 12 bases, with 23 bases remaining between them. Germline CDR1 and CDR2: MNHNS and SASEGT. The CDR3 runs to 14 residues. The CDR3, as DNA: TGTGCCAGCAGCGGGGGCGCCACCAGAGGAAAAACTTTCTTT. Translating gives CASSGGATRGKTFF.

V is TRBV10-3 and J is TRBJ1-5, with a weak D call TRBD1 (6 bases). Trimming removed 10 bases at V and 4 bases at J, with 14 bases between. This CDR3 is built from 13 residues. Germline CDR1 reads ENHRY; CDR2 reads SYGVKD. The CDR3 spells CATNQGWNQPQHF. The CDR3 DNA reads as TGTGCCACCAATCAGGGGTGGAATCAGCCCCAGCATTTT.

CDR3 in DNA: TGTGCCACCAGCAGAGACAGGGACTTCCAAGAGACCCAGTACTTC. Its translation: CATSRDRDFQETQYF. This sequence joins TRBV15 and TRBJ2-5, with D perhaps TRBD2 (6 bases). Germline V gene sequence: CDR1 LNHNV, CDR2 YYDKDF (reference sequence). The CDR3 length is 15 residues. Between the trimmed V and J ends, which lost 0 bases and 1 base, there was a span of 9 bases.

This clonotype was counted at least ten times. The DNA for the CDR3 is TGTGCCAGCAGCCCGGGACTAGCGGGGGTGTACGAGCAGTACTTC. Translation: CASSPGLAGVYEQYF. This chain joins TRBV7-2 and TRBJ2-7; the match to TRBD2 covers 14 bases. Losses at the gene ends were 5 bases for V and 4 bases for J; bases not matched to a gene: 4. Germline loops: CDR1 SGHTA, CDR2 FQGNSA. CDR3 length: 15 residues. Based on the CDR3 plus reference TRBV7-2 and TRBJ2-7, the full variable domain is GAGVSQSPSNKVTEKGKDVELRCDPISGHTALYWYRQSLGQGLEFLIYFQGNSAPDKSGLPSDRFSAERTGGSVSTLTIQRTQQEDSAVYLCASSPGLAGVYEQYFGPGTRLTVT.

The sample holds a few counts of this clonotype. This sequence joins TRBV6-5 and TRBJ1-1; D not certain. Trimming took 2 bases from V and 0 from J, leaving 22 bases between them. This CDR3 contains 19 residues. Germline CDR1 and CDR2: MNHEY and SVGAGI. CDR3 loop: CASSYRPGPLLALNTEAFF. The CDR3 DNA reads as TGTGCCAGCAGTTACAGACCGGGTCCCCTTTTAGCGTTGAACACTGAAGCTTTCTTT.